This TCR beta chain emerged from a study of blood T cell repertoires in COVID-19. Study-wide background: Donors in the United States, Italy and Spain gave samples during acute or convalescent COVID-19.

Germline V lookup: CDR1 LGHNT, CDR2 FRNRAP. The length of the CDR3 is 15 residues. Trimming took 6 bases from V and 2 from J; bases not matched to a gene: 7. Seattle enrolled patients during active infection and tracked them longitudinally. Some clones are missing from TCRdb's copy, which holds only in-frame ones; the method was immunoSEQ multiplex PCR. Here the sample spans about 150,000 clones, roughly 84% being singletons. This clone has only one observation. This chain links TRBV12-5 with TRBJ2-1; 7 bases are shared with TRBD2. Input material: peripheral blood. This receptor was taken from a woman in her sixties or seventies with COVID-19, enrolled during active disease. This CDR3 is CASGSSREPYNEQFF. Written as DNA, the CDR3 is TGTGCTAGTGGCTCCTCGCGGGAGCCCTACAATGAGCAGTTCTTC.